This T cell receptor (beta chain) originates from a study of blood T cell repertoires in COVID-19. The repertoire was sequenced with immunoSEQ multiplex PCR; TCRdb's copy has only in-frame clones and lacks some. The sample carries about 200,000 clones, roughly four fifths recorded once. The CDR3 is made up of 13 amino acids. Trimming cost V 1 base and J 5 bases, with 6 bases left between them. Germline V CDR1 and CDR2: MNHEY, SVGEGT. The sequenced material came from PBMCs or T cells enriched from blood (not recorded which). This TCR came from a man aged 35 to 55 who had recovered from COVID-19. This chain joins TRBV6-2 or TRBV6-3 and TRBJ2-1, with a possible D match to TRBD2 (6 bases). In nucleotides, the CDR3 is TGTGCCAGCAGTTACTGGGGGGACAATGAGCAGTTCTTC. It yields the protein CASSYWGDNEQFF.